This T cell receptor (beta chain) comes out of a study of blood T cell repertoires in COVID-19. Overall study: Samples taken during acute and convalescent COVID-19 were collected in the United States, Italy and Spain.

The authors' processing: Amplification of reference gene primers provided the estimated nucleated cell counts. Assay: immunoSEQ multiplex PCR; the TCRdb copy retains only in-frame clones and omits some. V, J and clone size derive from that table, while D and trimming were established from the DNA sequence. The sample has about 270,000 clones, approximately 89% seen once. Self-reported history from a screening survey and questionnaire set each donor's cohort. Sequencing was performed on PBMCs or T cells enriched from blood (not recorded which). The source of this sequence is a man between 40 and 49 years old who had been exposed to COVID-19.

The CDR3 protein is CASSSSTGELFF. The CDR3 DNA follows: TGCGCCAGCAGCTCTTCTACCGGGGAGCTGTTTTTT. J is TRBJ2-2 and V is TRBV5-1; unclear D gene. Germline assignment: CDR1 SGHRS and CDR2 YFSETQ. CDR3 length equals 12 residues. V lost 3 bases and J lost 5, with 5 bases in between.